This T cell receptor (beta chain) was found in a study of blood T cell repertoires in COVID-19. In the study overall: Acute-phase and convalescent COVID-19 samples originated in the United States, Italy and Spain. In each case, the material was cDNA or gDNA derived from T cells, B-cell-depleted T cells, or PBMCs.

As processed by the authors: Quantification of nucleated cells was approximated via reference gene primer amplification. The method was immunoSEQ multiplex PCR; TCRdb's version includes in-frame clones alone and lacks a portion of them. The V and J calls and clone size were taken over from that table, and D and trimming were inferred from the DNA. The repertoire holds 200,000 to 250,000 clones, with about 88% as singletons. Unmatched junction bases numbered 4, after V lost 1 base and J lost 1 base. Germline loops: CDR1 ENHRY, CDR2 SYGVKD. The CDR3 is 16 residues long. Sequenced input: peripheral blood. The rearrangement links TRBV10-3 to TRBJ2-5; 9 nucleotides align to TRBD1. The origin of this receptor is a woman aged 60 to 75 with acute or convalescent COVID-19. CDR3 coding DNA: TGTGCCATCAGTGAGTGGGGGACAGGGACCCAAGAGACCCAGTACTTC. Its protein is CAISEWGTGTQETQYF.